This T cell receptor (beta chain) was captured by sequencing in a study of blood T cells in healthy people across ages. Study-wide findings and caveats: Roughly linearly, TCR beta diversity per million T cells fell as age increased.

The V gene end was trimmed by 2 bases and the J gene end by 2 bases; junction bases not matched to a gene: 0. Germline V gives CDR1 MNHNY, CDR2 SVGAGI (reference sequence). The CDR3 length is 14 residues. In regard to this clonotype: What it recognizes is unknown.

Using a J-beta primer mix together with a sample-barcoded 5' primer, a second PCR was run for roughly 7 to 11 cycles. In TCRdb, the 5' RACE reads were re-called with MiXCR into one record per CDR3 protein. The sample holds about 780,000 distinct CDR3 sequences, about 45% seen once. The chain combines TRBV6-6 with TRBJ2-5; 9 bases map to TRBD2. This TCR was sampled from a man older than 75 in good health. Sequencing was done on a sample of blood. The CDR3 coding sequence is TGTGCCAGCAGTTACGCGGGAGGGCAAGAGACCCAGTACTTC. Protein product: CASSYAGGQETQYF.